A selection of T cell receptor beta chains follows, all from one sample in a study of blood T cells in healthy people across ages. TCRdb independently ran MiXCR on the 5' RACE reads; one entry per CDR3 protein. This table has hundreds of thousands of distinct CDR3 sequences, around 45% appearing once. Material: blood. These TCRs come from an older woman in good health. The CDR3 runs from the conserved cysteine through the conserved F or W. Each record gives: V gene, J gene, CDR3 protein.

V: TRBV29-1
J: TRBJ2-7
CDR3: CSVRRGRDRVYEQYF

V: TRBV9
J: TRBJ2-1
CDR3: CASSVGGSSGTYNEQFF

V: TRBV7-2
J: TRBJ2-3
CDR3: CASSFDITDTQYF

V: TRBV15
J: TRBJ2-1
CDR3: CATSRDLFGLGNEQFF

V: TRBV20-1
J: TRBJ2-7
CDR3: CSASQELAYEQYF

V: TRBV6-5
J: TRBJ1-1
CDR3: CASSYSKGPGTGGIEAFF

V: TRBV3-1
J: TRBJ1-2
CDR3: CASSQDQRIYGYTF

V: TRBV20-1
J: TRBJ2-1
CDR3: CSATIGPRRPYNEQFF

V: TRBV29-1
J: TRBJ2-1
CDR3: CSLLSGEHYNEQFF

V: TRBV6-2/TRBV6-3
J: TRBJ1-1
CDR3: CASSYEVDTEAFF

V: TRBV7-2
J: TRBJ2-7
CDR3: CASSLVAGVSNEQYF

V: TRBV4-2
J: TRBJ2-7
CDR3: CASSQDLGNREYF

V: TRBV12-3/TRBV12-4
J: TRBJ2-7
CDR3: CASTLGWTGTNEQYF

V: TRBV28
J: TRBJ2-7
CDR3: CASRKVPHEQYF

V: TRBV20-1
J: TRBJ2-2
CDR3: CSAHHRTSGILGELFF

V: TRBV6-2/TRBV6-3
J: TRBJ2-3
CDR3: CASSVDSYTDTQYF

V: TRBV20-1
J: TRBJ2-7
CDR3: CSAILTGTDEQYF

V: TRBV25-1
J: TRBJ2-5
CDR3: CASVGTSGPGETQYF

V: TRBV7-9
J: TRBJ2-5
CDR3: CASSPAVQETQYF

V: TRBV20-1
J: TRBJ2-7
CDR3: CSGSGTTFYEQYF

V: TRBV6-4
J: TRBJ1-2
CDR3: CASSPDRLSNYGYTF

V: TRBV7-2
J: TRBJ2-1
CDR3: CASSSDRARSNEQFF

V: TRBV3-1
J: -
CDR3: CASSPYSGPSSYEQYF

V: TRBV12-3/TRBV12-4
J: TRBJ1-1
CDR3: CASSLRGLAEAFF

V: TRBV10-3
J: TRBJ1-1
CDR3: CAISEFSANTEAFF

V: TRBV7-9
J: TRBJ2-7
CDR3: CASSLVTGLESYEQYF

V: TRBV7-8
J: TRBJ1-4
CDR3: CASRFKGSANEKLFF

V: TRBV19
J: TRBJ1-2
CDR3: CATGTAFYGYTF

V: TRBV10-3
J: TRBJ2-7
CDR3: CAISPRAREEWEQYF

V: TRBV11-1
J: TRBJ2-1
CDR3: CASSLLGRSYNEQFF

V: TRBV5-1
J: TRBJ1-1
CDR3: CASSLTRHGWDNTEAFF

V: TRBV5-1
J: TRBJ1-6
CDR3: CASSLAMDRAISPLHF

V: TRBV20-1
J: TRBJ1-6
CDR3: CSQTRSPLHF

V: TRBV29-1
J: TRBJ2-1
CDR3: CSAEGHSSYNEQFF

V: TRBV7-2
J: TRBJ2-7
CDR3: CASRPGASENEQYF